These 31 T cell receptor beta chains were sequenced from one sample in a study of shared clonotypes between healthy human individuals. Produced via immunoSEQ multiplex PCR; TCRdb's table is partial and in-frame only. The data show around 180,000 clones, 80% to 95% seen once. The sample consisted of naive CD4+ T cells sorted from blood. This sample's subset: CD45RA+ positively selected. All receptors come from a woman in her twenties or thirties in good health.

V usage is TRBV28 and J usage is TRBJ2-3, with 7 positions matching TRBD2. Trimming took 11 bases from V and 4 from J; bases not matched to a gene: 9. The CDR3 runs 13 residues. Looked up from germline, CDR1 is MDHEN and CDR2 is SYDVKM. The CDR3 region is CAVEREVPDTQYF. In DNA, the CDR3 is TGTGCCGTAGAGCGGGAAGTGCCAGATACGCAGTATTTT.

This rearrangement joins TRBV2 to TRBJ2-1; 12 bases agree with TRBD1. After removal of 4 bases from V and 7 bases from J, the junction contained 8 bases not matched to a gene. This CDR3 has 16 amino acids. CDR1 is SNHLY and CDR2 is FYNNEI in the germline V gene. The CDR3 reads CASSARRDRGPNEQFF. CDR3 DNA sequence: TGTGCCAGCAGTGCTCGCCGGGACAGGGGGCCGAATGAGCAGTTCTTC.

The J gene is TRBJ1-3, the V gene TRBV2; D is unclear. The CDR3 runs 14 residues. Per germline, CDR1 SNHLY and CDR2 FYNNEI. The germline V and J ends were trimmed by 4 bases and 0 bases, with 7 bases remaining between them. The CDR3 DNA is TGTGCCAGCAGTGGGCGGGTCTCTGGAAACACCATATATTTT. Translated: CASSGRVSGNTIYF.

A single count supports this clone. This rearrangement joins TRBV2 to TRBJ2-5; D possibly corresponds to TRBD1 (5 bases). The closer fit of TRBJ2-7 to the DNA end suggests the J call may be wrong. This CDR3 spans 17 amino acids. CDR1 is SNHLY, CDR2 FYNNEI, per germline. The CDR3 nucleotides are TGTGCCAGCAGTGAAGGGCCCCCCGCAGGGAAAGGCTACGAGCAGTACTTC. This gives the protein CASSEGPPAGKGYEQYF.

The V gene is TRBV5-1, the J gene TRBJ2-7; 8 nucleotides match TRBD2. Losses at the gene ends were 0 bases for V and 3 bases for J; bases not matched to a gene: 5. The germline gives CDR1 SGHRS, CDR2 YFSETQ. The CDR3 runs 15 residues. The CDR3 DNA reads as TGCGCCAGCAGCTTGGTGGGACTAGGAAACTACGAGCAGTACTTC. This encodes CASSLVGLGNYEQYF. Supplemented by reference TRBV5-1 and TRBJ2-7, the full variable domain reads KAGVTQTPRYLIKTRGQQVTLSCSPISGHRSVSWYQQTPGQGLQFLFEYFSETQRNKGNFPGRFSGRQFSNSRSEMNVSTLELGDSALYLCASSLVGLGNYEQYFGPGTRLTVT.

DNA for the CDR3: TGCAGCACGGACAGGACAGGAACTACAGATACGCAGTATTTT. Its translation is CSTDRTGTTDTQYF. The rearrangement joins TRBV29-1 to TRBJ2-3; 7 bases agree with TRBD1. CDR3 size: 14 residues. After removal of 8 bases from V and 3 bases from J, the junction contained 11 bases not matched to a gene. Germline lookup yields CDR1 SQVTM and CDR2 ANQGSEA.

V is TRBV18 and J is TRBJ2-5; D might be TRBD1 (6 bases). The J call is uncertain, as TRBJ2-7 better fits the DNA end. Germline loops: CDR1 KGHSH, CDR2 LQKENI. CDR3 length: 13 amino acids. The CDR3 sequence: CASSPPGQYEQYF. CDR3 nucleotide sequence: TGTGCCAGCTCACCACCCGGACAGTACGAGCAGTACTTC.

This chain connects TRBV4-1 to TRBJ2-7; D is perhaps TRBD2 (5 bases). The CDR3 contains 15 residues. CDR1 is MGHRA, CDR2 YSYEKL, per germline. The V end was cut by 0 bases, the J end by 6 bases, with 15 bases between. The CDR3 spells CASSQDRLASAEQYF. As DNA, the CDR3 is TGCGCCAGCAGCCAAGATCGCCTAGCTTCGGCCGAGCAGTACTTC.

In the case of this clone: Compared with germline, one end of the junction differs, possibly owing to a read error. This rearrangement joins TRBV30 to TRBJ1-1; D might be TRBD1 (5 bases). CDR3 length: 14 residues. Germline CDR1 and CDR2: GTSNPN and SVGIG (reference sequence). In DNA, the CDR3 is TGTGCCCGGAGGCGATGGGGGGAGAACACTGAAGCTTTCTTT. Its translation is CARRRWGENTEAFF.

V gene TRBV4-1 combines with J gene TRBJ2-6, with 7 nucleotides matching TRBD1. Trimming at V came to 3 bases and at J to 0 bases, leaving 8 bases not matched to a gene. CDR1 is MGHRA and CDR2 is YSYEKL in the germline V gene. The CDR3 sequence is 18 residues long. The CDR3: CASSQMTGSISGANVLTF. As DNA, the CDR3 is TGCGCCAGCAGCCAGATGACAGGGTCGATCTCTGGGGCCAACGTCCTGACTTTC.

V and J are TRBV10-3 and TRBJ2-7; D gene unclear. This CDR3 has 12 residues. Germline lookup yields CDR1 ENHRY and CDR2 SYGVKD. Between the trimmed V and J ends, which lost 3 bases and 5 bases, there was a span of 8 bases. Here the CDR3 DNA reads TGTGCCATCAGTGACTCCCCCCACGAGCAGTACTTC. This gives the protein CAISDSPHEQYF.

This clone was observed a single time. V is TRBV28 and J is TRBJ2-7; D may be TRBD1 or TRBD2 (5 bases each). The CDR3 is 16 residues long. Germline V gene lookup returns CDR1 MDHEN and CDR2 SYDVKM. Trimming cost V 7 bases and J 0 bases, with 19 bases left between them. The CDR3 nucleotides read TGTGCCAGCACCCCAAAGGGGAGCGGAGCCTCCTACGAGCAGTACTTC. Encoded protein: CASTPKGSGASYEQYF.

This clone has a handful of counts. V and J are TRBV5-1 and TRBJ2-7; tentatively, D is TRBD1 (6 bases). The CDR3 is 16 residues long. V was cut by 0 bases and J by 9 bases, with 22 bases left in between. The germline V gene encodes CDR1 SGHRS and CDR2 YFSETQ. DNA of the CDR3: TGCGCCAGCAGCTTGGAACCCGGGACACCCTCACCGGGGCAGTACTTC. Translation: CASSLEPGTPSPGQYF.

The rearrangement joins TRBV6-1 to TRBJ2-2, with TRBD2 matching over 8 bases. The germline V gene encodes CDR1 MNHNS and CDR2 SASEGT. V trimming: 2 bases; J trimming: 3 bases; junction bases outside the gene matches: 11. This CDR3 is built from 18 residues. The DNA for the CDR3 is TGTGCCAGCAGTGAAAGCCCCATAGCGGGAAAGCACACCGGGGAGCTGTTTTTT. Protein product: CASSESPIAGKHTGELFF.

This rearrangement joins TRBV7-2 to TRBJ2-1, with D unresolved. The germline V and J ends were trimmed by 1 base and 9 bases, with 16 bases remaining between them. CDR1 is SGHTA, CDR2 FQGNSA, per germline. The CDR3 has 15 amino acids. The CDR3 DNA is TGTGCCAGCAGCTTAGAAGTGGATGCGGCCGGTGAGCAGTTCTTC. This encodes CASSLEVDAAGEQFF. The full variable domain, rest sourced from reference TRBV7-2 and TRBJ2-1, is GAGVSQSPSNKVTEKGKDVELRCDPISGHTALYWYRQSLGQGLEFLIYFQGNSAPDKSGLPSDRFSAERTGGSVSTLTIQRTQQEDSAVYLCASSLEVDAAGEQFFGPGTRLTVL.

The genes are TRBV27 and TRBJ2-5, with 8 nucleotides matching TRBD2. Germline V gene sequence: CDR1 MNHEY, CDR2 SMNVEV (reference sequence). Trimming removed 1 base from V and 1 base from J; junction bases left unmatched: 11. There are 18 residues in the CDR3. The CDR3 loop reads CASSLFWGTSGLQETQYF. CDR3 in DNA: TGTGCCAGCAGTTTATTCTGGGGAACTAGCGGACTCCAAGAGACCCAGTACTTC.

This clone was picked up one time. This chain connects TRBV5-1 to TRBJ2-1, with D possibly matching TRBD1 (6 bases). V lost 0 bases and J 7 bases, leaving 11 bases between the germline ends. The CDR3 extends over 14 amino acids. CDR1 and CDR2 (germline): SGHRS, YFSETQ. CDR3 coding DNA: TGCGCCAGCAGCTTGGACAGGGATGGGAATGAGCAGTTCTTC. This sequence encodes CASSLDRDGNEQFF. Based on the CDR3 plus reference TRBV5-1 and TRBJ2-1, the full variable domain is KAGVTQTPRYLIKTRGQQVTLSCSPISGHRSVSWYQQTPGQGLQFLFEYFSETQRNKGNFPGRFSGRQFSNSRSEMNVSTLELGDSALYLCASSLDRDGNEQFFGPGTRLTVL.

This chain's CDR3 is CASSYSTGHNSPLHF. CDR3 bases: TGTGCCAGCAGTTACTCGACGGGCCATAATTCACCCCTCCACTTT. The chain has TRBV6-5 and TRBJ1-6; D is undetermined. Per germline, CDR1 MNHEY and CDR2 SVGAGI. V lost 0 bases and J 5 bases, leaving 8 bases between the germline ends. There are 15 residues in the CDR3.

This clone was recorded only once. The chain employs TRBV10-3 and TRBJ2-5; 13 bases are a match to TRBD2. Germline CDR1 and CDR2: ENHRY and SYGVKD. The V segment lost 4 bases and the J segment 5 bases; nucleotides outside the gene matches: 7. The CDR3 is 16 residues long. DNA for the CDR3: TGTGCCATCAGTGGCCGGACTAGCGGGAGAGGGGAGACCCAGTACTTC. Protein product: CAISGRTSGRGETQYF.

The chain is built from TRBV29-1 and TRBJ2-1; 8 bases match TRBD2. This CDR3 is built from 16 residues. Germline V CDR1 and CDR2: SQVTM, ANQGSEA. The V segment lost 4 bases and the J segment 0 bases; nucleotides outside the gene matches: 8. This chain's CDR3 is CSVAGGPTSSYNEQFF. The CDR3 nucleotides read TGCAGCGTTGCGGGGGGGCCGACGAGCTCCTACAATGAGCAGTTCTTC.

The chain uses TRBV9 and TRBJ2-3, with TRBD2 matching over 7 bases. Per germline, CDR1 SGDLS and CDR2 YYNGEE. The CDR3 extends over 15 amino acids. Trimming at V came to 3 bases and at J to 0 bases, leaving 4 bases not matched to a gene. CDR3 residues: CASSARDYSTDTQYF. The CDR3, as DNA: TGTGCCAGCAGCGCCCGGGACTACAGCACAGATACGCAGTATTTT.

V and J are TRBV27 and TRBJ2-1; TRBD2 is a possible D gene (5 bases). V gave up 10 bases and J gave up 0 bases, with 13 bases separating them. The germline V gene has CDR1 MNHEY and CDR2 SMNVEV (reference sequence). The CDR3 contains 14 residues. CDR3 loop: CATTSGRSYNEQFF. The CDR3 DNA is TGTGCCACCACAAGCGGTCGCTCCTACAATGAGCAGTTCTTC.

This clone was picked up one time. The chain employs TRBV28 and TRBJ1-2; D is unresolved. The CDR3 spans 13 residues. Deletions cut 3 bases from V and 3 bases from J, with 8 bases between. CDR1 MDHEN and CDR2 SYDVKM come from the germline V gene. The CDR3, as DNA: TGTGCCAGCAGTTTCGTGAGGGACTATGGCTACACCTTC. Translation gives CASSFVRDYGYTF.

This clone was counted only a few times. The rearrangement joins TRBV13 to TRBJ2-7, with TRBD2 matching over 8 bases. This CDR3 region has 14 residues. With 7 bases clipped from V and 4 bases from J, the junction kept 9 bases outside the gene matches. Germline CDR1 PRHDT, CDR2 FYEKMQ (reference sequence). For the CDR3, the DNA is TGTGCCAGCATCCCCTGGGCGGGAGGATACGAGCAGTACTTC. Residues: CASIPWAGGYEQYF.

This chain joins TRBV2 and TRBJ2-5, with a possible D match to TRBD1 (5 bases). Germline V gene data show CDR1 as SNHLY and CDR2 as FYNNEI. V was pared by 4 bases and J by 2 bases, with 14 bases between. The CDR3 runs 15 residues. The CDR3 nucleotides are TGTGCCAGCAGTGCAATCGACAGCGTGCAAGAGACCCAGTACTTC. Translation gives CASSAIDSVQETQYF.

DNA for the CDR3: TGTGCTAGTGGCTTTAGCGGGAGGGGTCCTGGGGATGAGCAGTTCTTC. This encodes CASGFSGRGPGDEQFF. The rearrangement links TRBV12-5 to TRBJ2-1, with 11 bases identical to TRBD2. Trimming took 6 bases from V and 8 from J; bases not matched to a gene: 12. CDR1 LGHNT and CDR2 FRNRAP come from the germline V gene. The CDR3 runs 16 residues. Based on the CDR3 plus reference TRBV12-5 and TRBJ2-1, the full variable domain is DARVTQTPRHKVTEMGQEVTMRCQPILGHNTVFWYRQTMMQGLELLAYFRNRAPLDDSGMPKDRFSAEMPDATLATLKIQPSEPRDSAVYFCASGFSGRGPGDEQFFGPGTRLTVL.

The chain joins TRBV13 to TRBJ2-5, with D tentatively TRBD2 (5 bases). The J call may be wrong; the DNA end is better matched by TRBJ2-7. CDR3 length: 17 amino acids. Germline V lookup: CDR1 PRHDT, CDR2 FYEKMQ (reference sequence). CDR3 bases: TGTGCCAGCAGCCGAGGAGGTCTTGGACCCAGCTCCTACGAGCAGTACTTC. It translates to CASSRGGLGPSSYEQYF.

This clone was seen once. The genes are TRBV18 and TRBJ1-1; D may be TRBD1 (5 bases). This CDR3 contains 13 residues. Trimming shortened V by 6 bases and J by 0 bases, and 8 bases separated the two germline ends. Germline CDR1 is KGHSH and CDR2 is LQKENI. CDR3 sequence reads: CASSGAMNTEAFF. DNA of the CDR3: TGTGCCAGCTCCGGGGCCATGAACACTGAAGCTTTCTTT.

This clone was counted a single time. Within the sample, other DNA sequences also encode this same CDR3. The CDR3 loop is CASSYRDYGYTF. Here the CDR3 DNA reads TGTGCCAGCAGCTACAGAGACTATGGCTACACCTTC. The chain joins TRBV28 to TRBJ1-2; D is unresolved. The CDR3 has 12 residues. With 6 bases removed from V and 3 bases from J, the gap between germline ends came to 8 bases. Germline V gene sequence: CDR1 MDHEN, CDR2 SYDVKM.

The rearrangement links TRBV18 to TRBJ2-4; 10 bases are shared with TRBD2. Trimming removed 6 bases from V and 9 bases from J; junction bases left unmatched: 23. Per germline, CDR1 KGHSH and CDR2 LQKENI. The CDR3 contains 19 residues. The CDR3 is CASSQGLAGVRGVDRIQYF. In nucleotides, the CDR3 is TGTGCCAGCTCCCAAGGCCTAGCGGGAGTCCGGGGTGTAGATCGCATTCAGTACTTC.

V and J are TRBV7-8 and TRBJ2-5; D ambiguous. Gene TRBJ2-7 matches the end of the DNA better, so the J call may be wrong. The CDR3 is made up of 13 amino acids. From germline, CDR1 is SGHVS and CDR2 FQNEAQ. The CDR3 region has the DNA TGTGCCAGCAGCTTGACGGACTCCTACGAGCAGTACTTC. Translation gives CASSLTDSYEQYF.